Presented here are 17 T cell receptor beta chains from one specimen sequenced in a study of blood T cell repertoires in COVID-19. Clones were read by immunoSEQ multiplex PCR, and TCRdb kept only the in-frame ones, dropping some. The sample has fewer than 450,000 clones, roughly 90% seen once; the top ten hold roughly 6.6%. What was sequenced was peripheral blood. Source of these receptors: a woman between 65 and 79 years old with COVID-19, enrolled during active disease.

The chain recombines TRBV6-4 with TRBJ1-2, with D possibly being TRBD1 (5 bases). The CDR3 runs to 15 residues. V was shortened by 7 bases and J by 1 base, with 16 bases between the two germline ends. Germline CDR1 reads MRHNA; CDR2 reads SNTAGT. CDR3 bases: TGTGCCAGCACAGGACACTCTCGAGGTAACTATGGCTACACCTTC. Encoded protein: CASTGHSRGNYGYTF.

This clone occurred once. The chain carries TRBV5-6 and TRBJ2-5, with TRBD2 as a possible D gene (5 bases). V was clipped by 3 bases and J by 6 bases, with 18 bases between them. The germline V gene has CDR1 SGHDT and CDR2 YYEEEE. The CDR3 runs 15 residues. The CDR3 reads CASSSRDLEGKTQYF. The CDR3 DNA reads TGTGCCAGCAGCTCCCGGGATCTAGAGGGAAAGACCCAGTACTTC.

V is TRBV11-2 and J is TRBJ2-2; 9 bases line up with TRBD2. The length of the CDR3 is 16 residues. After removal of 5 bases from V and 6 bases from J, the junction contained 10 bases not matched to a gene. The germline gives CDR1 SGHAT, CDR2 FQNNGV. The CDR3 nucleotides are TGTGCCAGCAGCCCCTATTTCGCGGGGGGGCCCGGGGAGCTGTTTTTT. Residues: CASSPYFAGGPGELFF.

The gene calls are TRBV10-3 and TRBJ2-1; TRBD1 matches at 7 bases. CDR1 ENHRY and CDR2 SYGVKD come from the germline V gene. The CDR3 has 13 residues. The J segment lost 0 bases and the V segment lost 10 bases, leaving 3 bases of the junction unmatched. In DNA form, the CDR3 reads TGTGCCACCGGGGACAGCTCCTACAATGAGCAGTTCTTC. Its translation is CATGDSSYNEQFF.

The CDR3 region is CASSLQAGARADTQYF. In nucleotides, the CDR3 is TGCGCCAGCAGCCTCCAAGCGGGGGCCAGGGCAGATACGCAGTATTTT. The rearrangement links TRBV5-1 to TRBJ2-3, with TRBD2 matching 8 bases. Germline CDR1 SGHRS, CDR2 YFSETQ. Trimming removed 4 bases from V and 4 bases from J; junction bases left unmatched: 11. The length of the CDR3 is 16 residues.

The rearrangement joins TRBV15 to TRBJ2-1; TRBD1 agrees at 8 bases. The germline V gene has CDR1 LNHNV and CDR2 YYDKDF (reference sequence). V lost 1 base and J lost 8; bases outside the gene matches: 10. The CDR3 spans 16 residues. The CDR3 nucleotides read TGTGCCACCAGCAGAGTTTGGGGGACAGGAGGGGATGAGCAGTTCTTC. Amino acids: CATSRVWGTGGDEQFF.

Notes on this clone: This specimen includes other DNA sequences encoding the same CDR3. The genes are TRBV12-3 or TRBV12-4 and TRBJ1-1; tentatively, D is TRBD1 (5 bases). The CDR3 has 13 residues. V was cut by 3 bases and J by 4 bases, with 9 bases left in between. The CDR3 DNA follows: TGTGCCAGCAGTTTGGGGGGGAGCACTGAAGCTTTCTTT. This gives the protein CASSLGGSTEAFF.

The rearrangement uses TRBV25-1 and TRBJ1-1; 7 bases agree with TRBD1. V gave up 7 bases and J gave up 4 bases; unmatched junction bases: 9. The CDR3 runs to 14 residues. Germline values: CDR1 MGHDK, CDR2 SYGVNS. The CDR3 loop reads CASIPRGAGTEAFF. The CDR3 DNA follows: TGTGCCAGCATTCCCAGGGGGGCTGGCACTGAAGCTTTCTTT.

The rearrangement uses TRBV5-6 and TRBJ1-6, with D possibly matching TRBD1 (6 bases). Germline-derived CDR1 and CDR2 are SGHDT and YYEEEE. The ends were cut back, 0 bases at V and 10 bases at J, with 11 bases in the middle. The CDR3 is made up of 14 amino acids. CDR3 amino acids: CASSLVGGPSPLHF. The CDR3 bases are TGTGCCAGCAGCTTGGTGGGGGGGCCATCACCCCTCCACTTT.

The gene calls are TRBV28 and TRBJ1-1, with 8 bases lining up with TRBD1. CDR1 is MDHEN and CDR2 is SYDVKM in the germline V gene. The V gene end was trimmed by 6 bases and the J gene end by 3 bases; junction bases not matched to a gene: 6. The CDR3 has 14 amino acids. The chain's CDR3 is CASSPGGSYTEAFF. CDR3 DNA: TGTGCCAGCAGCCCAGGGGGCTCGTACACTGAAGCTTTCTTT. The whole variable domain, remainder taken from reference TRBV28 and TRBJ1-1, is DVKVTQSSRYLVKRTGEKVFLECVQDMDHENMFWYRQDPGLGLRLIYFSYDVKMKEKGDIPEGYSVSREKKERFSLILESASTNQTSMYLCASSPGGSYTEAFFGQGTRLTVV.

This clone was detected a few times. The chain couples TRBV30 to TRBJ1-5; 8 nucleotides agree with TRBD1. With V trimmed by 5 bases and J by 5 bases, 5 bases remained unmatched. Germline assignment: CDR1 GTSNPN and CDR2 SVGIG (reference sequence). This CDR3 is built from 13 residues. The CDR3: CAWDSGGDQPQHF. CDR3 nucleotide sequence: TGTGCCTGGGACTCAGGGGGCGATCAGCCCCAGCATTTT.

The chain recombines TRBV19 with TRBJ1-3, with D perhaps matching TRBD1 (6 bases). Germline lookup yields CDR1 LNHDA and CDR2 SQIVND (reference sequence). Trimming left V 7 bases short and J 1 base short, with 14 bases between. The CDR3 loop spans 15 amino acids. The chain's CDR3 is CASTQGLGSGNTIYF. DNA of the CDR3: TGTGCCAGTACTCAGGGGCTTGGGTCTGGAAACACCATATATTTT.

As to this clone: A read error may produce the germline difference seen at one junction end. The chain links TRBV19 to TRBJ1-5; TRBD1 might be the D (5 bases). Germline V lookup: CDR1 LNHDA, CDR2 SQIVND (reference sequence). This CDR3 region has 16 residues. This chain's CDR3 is CASSIAGGVWFQPQHF. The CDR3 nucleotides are TGTGCCAGTAGCATAGCGGGGGGAGTCTGGTTTCAGCCCCAGCATTTT.

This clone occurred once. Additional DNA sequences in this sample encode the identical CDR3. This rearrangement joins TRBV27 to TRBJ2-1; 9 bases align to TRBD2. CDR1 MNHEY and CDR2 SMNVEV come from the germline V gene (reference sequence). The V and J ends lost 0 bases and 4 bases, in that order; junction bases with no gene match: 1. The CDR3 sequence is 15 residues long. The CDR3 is CASSLSGLAYNEQFF. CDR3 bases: TGTGCCAGCAGTTTATCTGGACTAGCGTACAATGAGCAGTTCTTC.

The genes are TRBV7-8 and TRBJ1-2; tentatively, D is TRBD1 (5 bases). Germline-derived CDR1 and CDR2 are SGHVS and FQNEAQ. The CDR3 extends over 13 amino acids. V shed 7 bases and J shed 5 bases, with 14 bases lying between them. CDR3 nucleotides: TGTGCCAGCATGGGGGGAAGTGGGTATGGCTACACCTTC. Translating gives CASMGGSGYGYTF.

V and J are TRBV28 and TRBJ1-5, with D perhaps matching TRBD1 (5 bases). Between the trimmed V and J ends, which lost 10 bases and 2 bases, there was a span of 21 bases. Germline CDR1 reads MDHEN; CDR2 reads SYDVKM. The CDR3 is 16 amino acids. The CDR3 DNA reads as TGTGCCATTTCCCCTCAGGGCGCGTGGGGCAATCAGCCCCAGCATTTT. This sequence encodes CAISPQGAWGNQPQHF.

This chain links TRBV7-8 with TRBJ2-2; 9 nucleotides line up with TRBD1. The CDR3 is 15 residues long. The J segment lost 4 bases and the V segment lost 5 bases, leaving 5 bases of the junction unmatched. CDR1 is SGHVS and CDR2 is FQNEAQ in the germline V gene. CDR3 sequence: CASSRTQGATGELFF. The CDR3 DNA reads TGTGCCAGCAGCAGAACACAGGGGGCCACCGGGGAGCTGTTTTTT.